The entry below describes one T cell receptor beta chain. TCRdb ran MiXCR on the RT-PCR reads and lists one entry per CDR3 protein. This table holds about 520,000 distinct CDR3 sequences, approximately 24% found once. This entry comes from a study of response to subunit inactivated influenza vaccine. Sequencing was performed on CD4+ T cells sorted from PBMCs, taken around 5 days after vaccination. The receptor was derived from a man aged 45-65 years who received an inactivated influenza vaccine.

The CDR3 reads CASGPQRTGTKYGYTF. Here the CDR3 DNA reads TGTGCCAGCGGACCCCAACGAACCGGGACAAAGTATGGCTACACCTTC. The chain uses TRBV25-1 and TRBJ1-2, with D tentatively TRBD1 (6 bases). V was pared by 8 bases and J by 5 bases, with 24 bases between. Germline V gene lookup returns CDR1 MGHDK and CDR2 SYGVNS. There are 16 residues in the CDR3.